This is a list of T cell receptor beta chains from one sample in a study of T-cell reconstitution after alpha-beta-depleted transplantation in children. From the PCR reads, TCRdb called clonotypes with MiXCR, one entry per CDR3 protein. The table has roughly 790,000 distinct CDR3 sequences, under 20% seen once. Sequencing was performed on PBMCs, mostly from graft donor cells, taken 360 days after TCRalphabeta/CD19-depleted stem cell transplant. These receptors all come from a male patient aged 10-17 years who had a stem cell transplant for acute lymphoblastic leukemia, so the T cells may come from the graft donor. Each CDR3 is given with its conserved first and last residue. A D gene is named only where the DNA matches it firmly. Where a row states a size, it is once, few, many or the class of an expanded clone; other rows omit it.

-	TRBJ2-1	TRBV29-1	TRBD2	CSVTGTSGLSTYNEQFF	TGCAGCGTGACGGGGACTAGCGGGCTCAGCACCTACAATGAGCAGTTCTTC
few	TRBJ2-1	TRBV30	-	CAWSGTRGEQFF	TGTGCCTGGAGCGGTACTAGGGGTGAGCAGTTCTTC
few	TRBJ2-5	TRBV12-3/TRBV12-4	TRBD1	CASSSGQGVQETQYF	TGTGCCAGCAGTTCGGGACAGGGCGTTCAGGAGACCCAGTACTTC
many	TRBJ2-3	TRBV20-1	-	CSASPPGSSTDTQYF	TGCAGTGCTTCGCCTCCGGGCTCGAGCACAGATACGCAGTATTTT
few	TRBJ2-7	TRBV4-1	-	CASSQQLGSRGEQYF	TGCGCCAGCAGCCAACAACTAGGCAGTCGCGGCGAGCAGTACTTC
-	TRBJ1-1	TRBV4-1	-	CASSNSGHTEAFF	TGCGCCAGCAGCAACTCGGGGCACACTGAAGCTTTCTTT
-	TRBJ1-2	TRBV3-1	TRBD1	CASCQRPGQANYGYTF	TGTGCCTCCTGCCAAAGGCCCGGACAGGCTAACTATGGCTACACCTTC
-	TRBJ2-1	TRBV3-1	TRBD2	CASTHLAGDEQFF	TGTGCCAGCACCCATCTGGCGGGAGACGAGCAGTTCTTC
few	TRBJ2-7	TRBV20-1	-	CSARDLEGGDYEQYF	TGCAGTGCTAGAGATCTTGAGGGAGGTGACTACGAGCAGTACTTC
-	TRBJ2-7	TRBV18	-	CASSPPRLGRVDEQYF	TGTGCCAGCTCACCCCCCCGACTAGGAAGGGTCGACGAGCAGTACTTC
-	TRBJ1-5	TRBV27	TRBD1	CASSLSGTGHQPQHF	TGTGCCAGCAGTTTATCCGGGACAGGGCATCAGCCCCAGCATTTT
few	TRBJ2-5	TRBV3-1	-	CASSQGARTDQETQYF	TGTGCCAGCAGCCAAGGGGCGAGGACAGACCAAGAGACCCAGTACTTC
-	TRBJ2-7	TRBV15	TRBD2	CATSTRLAGGPYEQYF	TGTGCCACCAGCACCCGACTAGCGGGAGGGCCCTACGAGCAGTACTTC
few	TRBJ2-2	TRBV12-3/TRBV12-4	-	CASSLRIQNTGELFF	TGTGCCAGCAGTTTAAGGATCCAGAACACCGGGGAGCTGTTTTTT
-	TRBJ2-7	TRBV29-1	TRBD2	CSVAAASGRSSYEQYF	TGCAGCGTTGCTGCGGCTAGCGGGCGGAGCTCCTACGAGCAGTACTTC
-	TRBJ2-7	TRBV6-5	-	CASSFSRGLDPYEQYF	TGTGCCAGCAGTTTTTCTCGGGGACTTGACCCCTACGAGCAGTACTTC
-	TRBJ2-7	TRBV20-1	-	CSARDVNEQYF	TGCAGTGCTAGAGATGTCAACGAGCAGTACTTC